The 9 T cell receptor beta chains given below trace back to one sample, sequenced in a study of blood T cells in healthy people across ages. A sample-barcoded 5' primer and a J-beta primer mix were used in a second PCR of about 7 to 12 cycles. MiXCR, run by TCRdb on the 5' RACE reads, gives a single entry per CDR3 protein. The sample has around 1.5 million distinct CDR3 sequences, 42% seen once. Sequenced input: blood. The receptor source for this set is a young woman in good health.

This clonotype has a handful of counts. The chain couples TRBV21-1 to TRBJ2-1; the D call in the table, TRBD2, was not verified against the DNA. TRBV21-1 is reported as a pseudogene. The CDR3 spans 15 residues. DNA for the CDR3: TGTGCCAGCAGCTCCCAGCGGGAGTATCTCAATGAGCAGTTCTTC. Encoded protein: CASSSQREYLNEQFF.

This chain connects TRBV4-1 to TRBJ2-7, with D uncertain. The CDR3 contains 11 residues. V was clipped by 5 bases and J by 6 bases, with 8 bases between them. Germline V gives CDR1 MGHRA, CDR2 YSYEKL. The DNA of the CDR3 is TGCGCCAGCAGCTTCACATCCGAGCAGTACTTC. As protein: CASSFTSEQYF.

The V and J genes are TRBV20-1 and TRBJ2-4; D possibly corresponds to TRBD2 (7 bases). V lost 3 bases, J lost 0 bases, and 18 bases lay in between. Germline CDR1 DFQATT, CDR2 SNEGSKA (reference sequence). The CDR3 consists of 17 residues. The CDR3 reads CSASPGEGFLAKNIQYF. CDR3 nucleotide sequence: TGCAGTGCTAGTCCAGGGGAGGGGTTTCTAGCCAAAAACATTCAGTACTTC.

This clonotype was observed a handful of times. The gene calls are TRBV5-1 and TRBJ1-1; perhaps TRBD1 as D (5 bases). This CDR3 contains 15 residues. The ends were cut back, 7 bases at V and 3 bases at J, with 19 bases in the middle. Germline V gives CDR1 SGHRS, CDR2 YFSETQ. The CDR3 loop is CASAILGWGDTEAFF. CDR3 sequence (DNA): TGCGCCAGCGCCATTCTCGGTTGGGGGGACACTGAAGCTTTCTTT.

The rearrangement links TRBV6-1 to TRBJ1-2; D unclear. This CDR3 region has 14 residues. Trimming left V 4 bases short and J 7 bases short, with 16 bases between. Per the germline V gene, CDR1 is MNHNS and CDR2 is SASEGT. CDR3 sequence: CASSGRLRDPGYTF. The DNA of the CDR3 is TGTGCCAGCAGTGGTCGTTTAAGGGATCCTGGCTACACCTTC.

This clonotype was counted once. CDR3 sequence reads: CASSRGGINYGYTF. CDR3 nucleotides: TGTGCCAGCAGCCGGGGAGGGATTAACTATGGCTACACCTTC. The chain couples TRBV11-2 to TRBJ1-2; D call uncertain. CDR1 and CDR2 from the germline V gene are SGHAT and FQNNGV. The CDR3 is made up of 14 amino acids. Trimming removed 5 bases at V and 1 base at J, with 11 bases between. Together with reference TRBV11-2 and TRBJ1-2, the CDR3 gives the full variable domain: EAGVAQSPRYKIIEKRQSVAFWCNPISGHATLYWYQQILGQGPKLLIQFQNNGVVDDSQLPKDRFSAERLKGVDSTLKIQPAKLEDSAVYLCASSRGGINYGYTFGSGTRLTVV.

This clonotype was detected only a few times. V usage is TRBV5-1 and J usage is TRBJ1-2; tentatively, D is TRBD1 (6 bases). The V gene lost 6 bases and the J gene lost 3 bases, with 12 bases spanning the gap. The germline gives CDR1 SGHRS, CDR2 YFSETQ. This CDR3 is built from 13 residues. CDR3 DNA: TGCGCCAGCAACGAACAGGGTGACTATGGCTACACCTTC. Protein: CASNEQGDYGYTF. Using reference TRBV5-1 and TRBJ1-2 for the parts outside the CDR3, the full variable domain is KAGVTQTPRYLIKTRGQQVTLSCSPISGHRSVSWYQQTPGQGLQFLFEYFSETQRNKGNFPGRFSGRQFSNSRSEMNVSTLELGDSALYLCASNEQGDYGYTFGSGTRLTVV.

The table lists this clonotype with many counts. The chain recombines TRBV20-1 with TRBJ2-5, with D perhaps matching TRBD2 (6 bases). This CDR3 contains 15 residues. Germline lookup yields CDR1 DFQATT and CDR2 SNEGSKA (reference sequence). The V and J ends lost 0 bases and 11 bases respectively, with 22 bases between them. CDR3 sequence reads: CSARDVLTRVNEQYF. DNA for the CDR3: TGCAGTGCTAGAGATGTTTTGACTAGGGTCAATGAGCAGTACTTC.

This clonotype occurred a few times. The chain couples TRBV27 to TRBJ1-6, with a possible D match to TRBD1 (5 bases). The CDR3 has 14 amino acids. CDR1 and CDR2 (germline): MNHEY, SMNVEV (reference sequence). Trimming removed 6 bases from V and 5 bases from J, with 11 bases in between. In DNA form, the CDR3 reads TGTGCCAGCAGGCAGGGAGTGGATAATTCACCCCTCCACTTT. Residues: CASRQGVDNSPLHF.